The rows below give T cell receptor beta chains drawn from one sample of a study of T cells after yellow fever vaccination. One entry per CDR3 protein results from TCRdb running MiXCR on the 5' RACE reads. The table shows hundreds of thousands of distinct CDR3 sequences, with roughly an eighth occurring only once. Here the sequenced sample was PBMCs, taken on the day of the yellow fever booster vaccination. Every receptor here comes from a man between 25 and 39 years old who received the YFV17D yellow fever vaccine. Each CDR3 is given with its conserved first and last residue. A D gene is named only where the DNA matches it firmly. The size entry is marked missing in some rows and otherwise reads once, few, many or a size class.

TRBJ1-1 | few | TRBV25-1 | NA | TGTGCCAGCAGTGGACGGAGCAACCTGAACACTGAAGCTTTCTTT | CASSGRSNLNTEAFF
TRBJ2-5 | NA | TRBV2 | TRBD2 | TGTGCCAGAAAGCGGGAGTGGCAGACCCAGTACTTC | CARKREWQTQYF
TRBJ2-1 | NA | TRBV4-1 | NA | TGCGCCAGCAGCCAAGTCGAGCGGTCGAGAGCCAATGAGCAGTTCTTC | CASSQVERSRANEQFF
TRBJ2-1 | few | TRBV20-1 | NA | TGCAGTGCTAGAAAGGCGGTAGGCTCGGATGAGCAGTTCTTC | CSARKAVGSDEQFF
TRBJ2-7 | few | TRBV14 | TRBD2 | TGTGCCAGCAGGCCCTCCGGGACTAGCGAGACCTACGAGCAGTACTTC | CASRPSGTSETYEQYF
TRBJ1-1 | many | TRBV27 | TRBD1 | TGTGCCAGCAGTTTATCGCACAGGGGCACTGAAGCTTTCTTT | CASSLSHRGTEAFF
TRBJ2-1 | NA | TRBV20-1 | TRBD1 | TGCAGTGCAAAGGGACAGCGTTTTTACAATGAGCAGTTCTTC | CSAKGQRFYNEQFF
TRBJ2-3 | NA | TRBV5-6 | TRBD2 | TGTGCCAGCAGCTTAGCGGACCTGACTAGCGGGAGCCCAGATACGCAGTATTTT | CASSLADLTSGSPDTQYF
TRBJ2-3 | few | TRBV11-2 | TRBD2 | TGTGCCAGCAGCATTAGGGGTCTGCGGCGGGAGGCGGGGACAGATACGCAGTATTTT | CASSIRGLRREAGTDTQYF
TRBJ1-3 | few | TRBV20-1 | NA | TGCAGTGCTAGAGATTCTGGTCGCGGAAACACCATATATTTT | CSARDSGRGNTIYF
TRBJ2-1 | few | TRBV25-1 | NA | TGTGCCAGCAGTGACAGCGGACTGTACAATGAGCAGTTCTTC | CASSDSGLYNEQFF
TRBJ1-5 | NA | TRBV25-1 | NA | TGTGCCAGCAGTGAGCCTAGGGGTCAGCCCCAGCATTTT | CASSEPRGQPQHF
TRBJ2-3 | NA | TRBV20-1 | NA | TGCAGTGCGCTCCCCCTAGGGGAACGCACAGATACGCAGTATTTT | CSALPLGERTDTQYF
TRBJ1-5 | few | TRBV4-3 | NA | TGCGCCAGCAGCCAAGATCTCAGGGGAGGGAATCAGCCCCAGCATTTT | CASSQDLRGGNQPQHF
TRBJ2-3 | few | TRBV12-3/TRBV12-4 | NA | TGTGCCAGCAGTTTCTCCCCGGCGGGTGGGAGAGATACGCAGTATTTT | CASSFSPAGGRDTQYF
TRBJ2-7 | NA | TRBV20-1 | NA | TGCAGTGCTAGAGATCTGACTAGTTCCCATTACGAGCAGTACTTC | CSARDLTSSHYEQYF
TRBJ2-1 | NA | TRBV20-1 | NA | TGCAGTCCGTTGGGTGGCGGGTCCTACAATGAGCAGTTCTTC | CSPLGGGSYNEQFF
TRBJ2-2 | few | TRBV20-1 | NA | TGCAGTGCTAGAGCCACTGCCGACACCGGGGAGCTGTTTTTT | CSARATADTGELFF
TRBJ1-2 | few | TRBV12-5 | TRBD1 | TGTGCTAGTGGTCCTAGACAGGGTGAAGCCTATGGCTACACCTTC | CASGPRQGEAYGYTF
TRBJ2-1 | NA | TRBV20-1 | TRBD2 | TGCTGTGCTAGTTCGACAGGGACTAGCGGGAGGGCGTTCTACAATGAGCAGTTCTTC | CCASSTGTSGRAFYNEQFF
TRBJ2-5 | few | TRBV20-1 | TRBD2 | TGCAGTGCTCATAGCGGGGCGGAGACCCAGTACTTC | CSAHSGAETQYF
TRBJ2-1 | many | TRBV18 | TRBD1 | TGTGCCAGCTCACCGACCCCGGGACAGGGAACTAAAAGCTCCTACAATGAGCAGTTCTTC | CASSPTPGQGTKSSYNEQFF
TRBJ1-6 | few | TRBV15 | TRBD1 | TGTGCCACCAGAGACGCCCGGACAGGAATTTATAATTCACCCCTCCACTTT | CATRDARTGIYNSPLHF
TRBJ2-6 | few | TRBV9 | NA | TGTGCCAGCAGCGGAAACAGGGCTGGGGCCAACGTCCTGACTTTC | CASSGNRAGANVLTF
TRBJ2-3 | few | TRBV29-1 | TRBD2 | TGCAGCGTCAAGCGGGACGTAGGTGTTACAGATACGCAGTATTTT | CSVKRDVGVTDTQYF
TRBJ2-7 | NA | TRBV7-9 | TRBD2 | TGTGCCGGGGGGCAGGGGGGGACTAGCGGCTACGAGCAGTACTTC | CAGGQGGTSGYEQYF